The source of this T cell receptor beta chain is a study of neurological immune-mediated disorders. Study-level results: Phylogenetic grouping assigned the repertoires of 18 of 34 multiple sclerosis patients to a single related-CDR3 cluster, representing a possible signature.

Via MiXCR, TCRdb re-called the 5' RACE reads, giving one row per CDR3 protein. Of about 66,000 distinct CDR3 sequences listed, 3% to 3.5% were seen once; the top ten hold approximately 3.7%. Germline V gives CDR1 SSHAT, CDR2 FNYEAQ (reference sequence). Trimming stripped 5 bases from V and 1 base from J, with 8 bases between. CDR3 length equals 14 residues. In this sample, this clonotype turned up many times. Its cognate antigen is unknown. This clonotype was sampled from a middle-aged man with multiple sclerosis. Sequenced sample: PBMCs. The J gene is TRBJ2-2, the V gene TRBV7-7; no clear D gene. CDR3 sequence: CASSPSENTGELFF. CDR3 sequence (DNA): TGTGCCAGCAGCCCGAGCGAGAACACCGGGGAGCTGTTTTTT.